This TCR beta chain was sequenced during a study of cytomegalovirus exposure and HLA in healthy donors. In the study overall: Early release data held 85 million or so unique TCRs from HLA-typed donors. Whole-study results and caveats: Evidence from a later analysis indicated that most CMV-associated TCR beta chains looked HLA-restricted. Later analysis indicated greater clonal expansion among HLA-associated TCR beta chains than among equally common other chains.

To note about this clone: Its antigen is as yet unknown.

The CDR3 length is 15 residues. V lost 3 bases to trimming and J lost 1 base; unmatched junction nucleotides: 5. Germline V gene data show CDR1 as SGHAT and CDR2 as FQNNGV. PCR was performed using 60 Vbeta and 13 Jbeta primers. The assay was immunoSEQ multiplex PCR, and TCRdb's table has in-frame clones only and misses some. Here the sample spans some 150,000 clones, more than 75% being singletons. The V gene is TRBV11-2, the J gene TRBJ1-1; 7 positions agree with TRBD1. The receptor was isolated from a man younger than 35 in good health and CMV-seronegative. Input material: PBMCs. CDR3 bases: TGTGCCAGCAGCTTCACAGGGGCCCGGAACACTGAAGCTTTCTTT. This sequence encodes CASSFTGARNTEAFF.